What follows is one TCR beta chain and its context. The PCR made use of 60 Vbeta and 13 Jbeta primers. Libraries were prepared by immunoSEQ multiplex PCR; TCRdb keeps only in-frame clonotypes and omits some of them. The sample has 90,000 to 100,000 clones, around three quarters seen once. The sample belongs to a study of cytomegalovirus exposure and HLA in healthy donors. This CDR3 contains 13 residues. The V end lost 0 bases, the J end lost 4 bases, and 5 bases lay between the germline ends. Germline values: CDR1 MNHEY, CDR2 SVGAGI. Sequencing used PBMCs. The receptor was isolated from a man in his forties in good health and CMV-seronegative. The chain combines TRBV6-5 with TRBJ2-3; D gene unclear. CDR3 region: CASSYSQSDTQYF. DNA for the CDR3: TGTGCCAGCAGTTACTCCCAGTCAGATACGCAGTATTTT.